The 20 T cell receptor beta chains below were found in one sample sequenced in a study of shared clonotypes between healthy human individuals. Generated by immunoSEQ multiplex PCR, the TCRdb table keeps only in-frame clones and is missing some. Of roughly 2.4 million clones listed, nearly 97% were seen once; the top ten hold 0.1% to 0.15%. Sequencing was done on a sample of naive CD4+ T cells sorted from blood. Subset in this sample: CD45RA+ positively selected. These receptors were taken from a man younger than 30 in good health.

The CDR3 is CASSLMPLAPTYNEQFF. The CDR3 nucleotides read TGTGCCAGCAGCTTAATGCCTCTAGCGCCCACCTACAATGAGCAGTTCTTC. V usage is TRBV5-6 and J usage is TRBJ2-1; a weak D match, TRBD2 (6 bases). The CDR3 has 17 amino acids. The V gene's germline CDR1 is SGHDT and CDR2 YYEEEE. Deletions cut 2 bases from V and 2 bases from J, with 17 bases between.

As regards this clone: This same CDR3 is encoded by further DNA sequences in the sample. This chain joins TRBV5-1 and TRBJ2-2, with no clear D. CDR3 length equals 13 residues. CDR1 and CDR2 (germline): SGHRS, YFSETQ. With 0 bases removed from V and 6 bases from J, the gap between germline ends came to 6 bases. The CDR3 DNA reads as TGCGCCAGCAGCTTGGCCCTCGCCGGGGAGCTGTTTTTT. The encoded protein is CASSLALAGELFF. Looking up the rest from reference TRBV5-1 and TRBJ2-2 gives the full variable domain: KAGVTQTPRYLIKTRGQQVTLSCSPISGHRSVSWYQQTPGQGLQFLFEYFSETQRNKGNFPGRFSGRQFSNSRSEMNVSTLELGDSALYLCASSLALAGELFFGEGSRLTVL.

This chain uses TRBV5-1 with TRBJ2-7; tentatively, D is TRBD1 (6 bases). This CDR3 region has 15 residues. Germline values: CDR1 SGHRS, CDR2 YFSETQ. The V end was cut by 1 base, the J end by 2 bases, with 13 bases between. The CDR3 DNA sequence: TGCGCCAGCAGCTTGACAGGGACACTTACCTACGAGCAGTACTTC. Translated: CASSLTGTLTYEQYF.

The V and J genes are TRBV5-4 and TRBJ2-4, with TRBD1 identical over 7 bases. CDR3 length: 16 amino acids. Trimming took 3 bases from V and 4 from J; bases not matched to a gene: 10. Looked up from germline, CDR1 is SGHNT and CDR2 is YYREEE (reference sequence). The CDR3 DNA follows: TGTGCCAGCAGCTCCGGGACAGAAGAAACGAAAAACATTCAGTACTTC. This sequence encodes CASSSGTEETKNIQYF.

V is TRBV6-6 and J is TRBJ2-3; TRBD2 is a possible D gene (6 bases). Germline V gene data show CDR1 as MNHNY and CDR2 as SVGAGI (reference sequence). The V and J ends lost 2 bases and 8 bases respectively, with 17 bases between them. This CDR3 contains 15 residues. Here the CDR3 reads CASSYPGTPSLTQYF. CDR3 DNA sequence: TGTGCCAGCAGTTACCCCGGGACTCCAAGCCTTACGCAGTATTTT.

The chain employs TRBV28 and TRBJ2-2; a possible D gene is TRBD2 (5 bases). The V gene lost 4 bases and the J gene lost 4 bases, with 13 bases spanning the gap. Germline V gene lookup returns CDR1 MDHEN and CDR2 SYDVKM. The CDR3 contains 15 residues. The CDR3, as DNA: TGTGCCAGCAGTTCCAAGTCCCGGGGCACCGGGGAGCTGTTTTTT. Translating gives CASSSKSRGTGELFF.

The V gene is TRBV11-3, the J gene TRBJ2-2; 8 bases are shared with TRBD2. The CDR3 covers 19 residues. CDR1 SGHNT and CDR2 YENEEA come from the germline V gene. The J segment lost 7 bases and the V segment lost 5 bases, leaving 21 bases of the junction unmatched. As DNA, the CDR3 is TGTGCCAGCAGCCTTTCGGGGGGGATCCCCTCCAGGGTGAGCGGGGAGCTGTTTTTT. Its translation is CASSLSGGIPSRVSGELFF. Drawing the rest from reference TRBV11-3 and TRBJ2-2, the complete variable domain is EAGVVQSPRYKIIEKKQPVAFWCNPISGHNTLYWYLQNLGQGPELLIRYENEEAVDDSQLPKDRFSAERLKGVDSTLKIQPAELGDSAVYLCASSLSGGIPSRVSGELFFGEGSRLTVL.

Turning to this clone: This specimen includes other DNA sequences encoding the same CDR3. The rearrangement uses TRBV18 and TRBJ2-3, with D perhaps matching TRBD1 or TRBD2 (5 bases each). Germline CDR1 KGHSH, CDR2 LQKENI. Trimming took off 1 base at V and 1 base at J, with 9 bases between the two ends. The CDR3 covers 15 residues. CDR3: CASSPRQGGTDTQYF. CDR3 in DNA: TGTGCCAGCTCACCACGCCAGGGAGGCACAGATACGCAGTATTTT.

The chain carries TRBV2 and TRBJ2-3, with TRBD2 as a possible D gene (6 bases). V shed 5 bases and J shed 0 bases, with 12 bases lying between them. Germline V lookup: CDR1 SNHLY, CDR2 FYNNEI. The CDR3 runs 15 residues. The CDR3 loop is CASSIKRASTDTQYF. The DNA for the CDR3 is TGTGCCAGCAGTATTAAGCGGGCGAGCACAGATACGCAGTATTTT.

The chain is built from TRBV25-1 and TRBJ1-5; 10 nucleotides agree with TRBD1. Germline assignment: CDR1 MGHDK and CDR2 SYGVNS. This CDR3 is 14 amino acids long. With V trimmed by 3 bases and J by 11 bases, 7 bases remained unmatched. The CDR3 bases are TGTGCCAGCAGTGAGCCGGGACAGGGGAGGGCCCAGCATTTT. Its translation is CASSEPGQGRAQHF.

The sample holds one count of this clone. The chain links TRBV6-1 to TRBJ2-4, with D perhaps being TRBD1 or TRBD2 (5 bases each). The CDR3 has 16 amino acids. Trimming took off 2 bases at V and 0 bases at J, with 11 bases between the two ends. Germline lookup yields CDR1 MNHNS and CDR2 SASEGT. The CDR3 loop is CASSERGSVAKNIQYF. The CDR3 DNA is TGTGCCAGCAGTGAACGGGGCAGTGTAGCCAAAAACATTCAGTACTTC.

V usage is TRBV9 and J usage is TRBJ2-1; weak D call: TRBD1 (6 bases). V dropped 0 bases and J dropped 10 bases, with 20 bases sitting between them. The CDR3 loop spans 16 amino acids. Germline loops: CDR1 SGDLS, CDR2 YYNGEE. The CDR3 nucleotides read TGTGCCAGCAGCGTAGTTGGGTCTAACAACGACAGGGAGCAGTTCTTC. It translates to CASSVVGSNNDREQFF.

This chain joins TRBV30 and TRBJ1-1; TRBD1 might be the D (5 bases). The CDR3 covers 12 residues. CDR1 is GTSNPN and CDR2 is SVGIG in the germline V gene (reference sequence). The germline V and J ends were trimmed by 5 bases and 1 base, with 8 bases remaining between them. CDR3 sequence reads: CAWAGGNTEAFF. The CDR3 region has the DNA TGTGCCTGGGCGGGGGGGAACACTGAAGCTTTCTTT.

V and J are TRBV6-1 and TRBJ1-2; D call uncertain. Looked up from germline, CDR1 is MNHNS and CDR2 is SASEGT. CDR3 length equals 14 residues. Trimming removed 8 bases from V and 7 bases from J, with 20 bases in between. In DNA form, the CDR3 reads TGTGCCAGCCTCCGGACCTACTTAACGGGTGGCTACACCTTC. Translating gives CASLRTYLTGGYTF.

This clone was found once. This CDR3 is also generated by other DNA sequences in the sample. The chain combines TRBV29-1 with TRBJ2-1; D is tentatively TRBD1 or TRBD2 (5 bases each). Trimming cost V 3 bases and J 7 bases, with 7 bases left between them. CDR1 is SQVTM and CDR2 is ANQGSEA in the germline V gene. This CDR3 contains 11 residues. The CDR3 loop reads CSVEGRNEQFF. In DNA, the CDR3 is TGCAGCGTTGAGGGACGAAATGAGCAGTTCTTC.

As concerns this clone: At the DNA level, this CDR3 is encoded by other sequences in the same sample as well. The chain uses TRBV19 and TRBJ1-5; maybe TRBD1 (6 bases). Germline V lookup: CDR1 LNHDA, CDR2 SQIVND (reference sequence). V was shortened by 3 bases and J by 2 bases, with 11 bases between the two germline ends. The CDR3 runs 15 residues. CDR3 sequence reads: CASSIYRDRNQPQHF. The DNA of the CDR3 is TGTGCCAGTAGTATCTACAGGGACCGCAATCAGCCCCAGCATTTT.

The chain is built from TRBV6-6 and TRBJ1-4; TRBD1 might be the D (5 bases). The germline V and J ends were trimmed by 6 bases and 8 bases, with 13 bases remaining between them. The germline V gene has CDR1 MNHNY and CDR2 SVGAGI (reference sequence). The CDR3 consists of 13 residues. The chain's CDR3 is CASRRTGQEKLFF. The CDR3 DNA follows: TGTGCCAGCAGACGAACGGGGCAGGAAAAACTGTTTTTT.

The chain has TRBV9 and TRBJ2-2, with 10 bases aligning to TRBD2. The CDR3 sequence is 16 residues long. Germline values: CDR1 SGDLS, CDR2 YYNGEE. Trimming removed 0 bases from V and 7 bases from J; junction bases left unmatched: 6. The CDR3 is CASSVGASGGVGELFF. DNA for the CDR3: TGTGCCAGCAGCGTAGGGGCTAGCGGGGGTGTCGGGGAGCTGTTTTTT. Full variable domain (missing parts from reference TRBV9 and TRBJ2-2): DSGVTQTPKHLITATGQRVTLRCSPRSGDLSVYWYQQSLDQGLQFLIQYYNGEERAKGNILERFSAQQFPDLHSELNLSSLELGDSALYFCASSVGASGGVGELFFGEGSRLTVL.

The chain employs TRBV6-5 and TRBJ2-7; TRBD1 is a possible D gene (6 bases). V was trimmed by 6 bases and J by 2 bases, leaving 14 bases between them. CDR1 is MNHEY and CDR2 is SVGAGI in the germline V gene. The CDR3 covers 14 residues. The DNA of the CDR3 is TGTGCCAGCAGCTTGGAAAGGGGGACCTACGAGCAGTACTTC. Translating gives CASSLERGTYEQYF.

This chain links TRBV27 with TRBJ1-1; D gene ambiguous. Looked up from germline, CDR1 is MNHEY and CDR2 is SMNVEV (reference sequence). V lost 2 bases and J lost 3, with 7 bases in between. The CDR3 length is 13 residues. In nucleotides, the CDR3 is TGTGCCAGCAGTTTAAAGGAGGACACTGAAGCTTTCTTT. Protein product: CASSLKEDTEAFF.